This T cell receptor beta chain was sequenced during a study of blood T cell repertoires in COVID-19. Generated by immunoSEQ multiplex PCR, the TCRdb table keeps only in-frame clones and is missing some. This sample has fewer than 400,000 clones, with 92% found just once. Clinical histories supplied by participants themselves formed the basis of cohort assignment. Cohort 3 donors counted as recovered after two negative PCRs, clearance, or resolved symptoms. The V end was cut by 4 bases, the J end by 2 bases, with 15 bases between. The germline gives CDR1 LNHDA, CDR2 SQIVND (reference sequence). This CDR3 has 15 residues.

J is TRBJ2-7 and V is TRBV19, with D tentatively TRBD1 (6 bases). The sample was PBMCs or T cells enriched from blood (not recorded which). The receptor was derived from a woman aged 30 to 39 who had recovered from COVID-19. CDR3 loop: CASSKQGSSTYEQYF. For the CDR3, the DNA is TGTGCCAGTAGTAAACAGGGCTCTTCAACCTACGAGCAGTACTTC.